These 28 T cell receptor beta chains were sequenced from one sample in a study of cytomegalovirus exposure and HLA in healthy donors. 60 Vbeta and 13 Jbeta primers were used in PCR. Repertoires were generated with immunoSEQ multiplex PCR, while TCRdb's copy carries only in-frame clones and drops some. The table records around 180,000 clones, under 80% of them present only once. The sample was PBMCs. These receptors were taken from a woman in her fifties or sixties in good health and CMV-seropositive.

The chain couples TRBV5-1 to TRBJ1-1, with TRBD1 identical over 7 bases. Per germline, CDR1 SGHRS and CDR2 YFSETQ. Trimming took 4 bases from V and 1 from J; bases not matched to a gene: 4. The CDR3 is 14 amino acids. CDR3 nucleotide sequence: TGCGCCAGCAGCACCGGGACAGCGAACACTGAAGCTTTCTTT. Its protein product is CASSTGTANTEAFF.

V is TRBV6-1 and J is TRBJ1-2, with 9 positions matching TRBD1. CDR1 and CDR2 (germline): MNHNS, SASEGT. This CDR3 contains 13 residues. The CDR3 DNA is TGTGCAATGAAACAGGGGGCTGGCTATGGCTACACCTTC. Translating gives CAMKQGAGYGYTF.

The J gene is TRBJ2-5, the V gene TRBV19; possibly TRBD2 for D (7 bases). CDR1 and CDR2 from the germline V gene are LNHDA and SQIVND (reference sequence). There are 14 residues in the CDR3. V was cut by 2 bases and J by 4 bases, with 11 bases left in between. CDR3 loop: CASSIRGAGETQYF. CDR3 sequence (DNA): TGTGCCAGTAGTATACGGGGGGCTGGAGAGACCCAGTACTTC.

The V and J genes are TRBV6-5 and TRBJ2-7; possibly TRBD1 for D (6 bases). The V end was cut by 4 bases, the J end by 9 bases, with 22 bases between. Per germline, CDR1 MNHEY and CDR2 SVGAGI. The CDR3 totals 15 residues. In DNA form, the CDR3 reads TGTGCCAGCAGTTTTTATACAGGGACGGTGATGTCGCAGTACTTC. This encodes CASSFYTGTVMSQYF.

V gene TRBV7-9 combines with J gene TRBJ2-7; 13 nucleotides line up with TRBD2. From germline, CDR1 is SEHNR and CDR2 FQNEAQ (reference sequence). The CDR3 extends over 16 amino acids. Trimming at V came to 4 bases and at J to 1 base, leaving 4 bases not matched to a gene. The CDR3 spells CASSSGLAGPSYEQYF. In DNA form, the CDR3 reads TGTGCCAGCAGCTCGGGACTAGCGGGGCCATCCTACGAGCAGTACTTC.

This clone occurred a few times. The J gene is TRBJ2-7, the V gene TRBV2; 13 nucleotides match TRBD2. This CDR3 is built from 15 residues. V shed 7 bases and J 2 bases; nucleotides not matched to a gene: 5. The V gene's germline CDR1 is SNHLY and CDR2 FYNNEI. The CDR3: CASTPGTSGTYEQYF. As DNA, the CDR3 is TGTGCCAGCACTCCCGGGACTAGCGGGACCTACGAGCAGTACTTC.

The V and J genes are TRBV18 and TRBJ2-1; TRBD1 agrees at 7 bases. The germline CDR1 and CDR2 sequences are KGHSH and LQKENI. The CDR3 runs to 13 residues. Germline trimming cut 6 bases from V and 5 bases from J; bases unmatched to any gene: 4. CDR3 in amino acids: CASSHDRDNEQFF. The DNA of the CDR3 is TGTGCCAGCTCTCACGACAGGGACAATGAGCAGTTCTTC.

This chain connects TRBV7-2 to TRBJ2-5; D gene uncertain. The CDR3 consists of 12 residues. Deletions cut 5 bases from V and 5 bases from J, with 9 bases between. Germline loops: CDR1 SGHTA, CDR2 FQGNSA. CDR3 region: CASSLLRETQYF. CDR3 DNA sequence: TGTGCCAGCAGCCTCCTTCGGGAGACCCAGTACTTC.

This clone was recorded only once. This sequence joins TRBV23-1 and TRBJ1-5, with a tentative D call TRBD1 (6 bases). TRBV23-1 is placed among ORFs of uncertain function. V was cut by 3 bases and J by 4 bases, with 16 bases left in between. The CDR3 sequence is 16 residues long. This chain's CDR3 is CASSHHSRDTNQPQHF. The DNA of the CDR3 is TGCGCCAGCAGTCACCACTCCCGGGACACTAATCAGCCCCAGCATTTT.

This clone was seen more than once but under ten times. The rearrangement links TRBV11-2 to TRBJ2-5, with TRBD1 matching over 11 bases. The DNA end is more similar to TRBJ2-7, so the J call may be wrong. CDR3 length: 15 residues. Germline V gene data show CDR1 as SGHAT and CDR2 as FQNNGV. The CDR3 spells CASSLGRTGGDEQYF. DNA for the CDR3: TGTGCCAGCAGCTTAGGTAGGACAGGGGGCGACGAGCAGTACTTC.

This clone was picked up one time. This chain uses TRBV2 with TRBJ1-5, with unresolved D. CDR1 and CDR2 (germline): SNHLY, FYNNEI. The CDR3 length is 14 residues. V lost 7 bases and J lost 0, with 10 bases in between. CDR3 coding DNA: TGTGCCAGCAATTTCGGGTCTAGCAATCAGCCCCAGCATTTT. It encodes CASNFGSSNQPQHF.

The chain recombines TRBV5-5 with TRBJ2-7, with D perhaps TRBD1 (6 bases). The CDR3 totals 16 residues. The germline V and J ends were trimmed by 0 bases and 5 bases, with 18 bases remaining between them. In germline, CDR1 is SGHKS, CDR2 YYEKEE (reference sequence). CDR3 protein: CASSLDRVGHRNEQYF. The CDR3 DNA reads TGTGCCAGCAGCTTGGACAGGGTCGGGCATAGAAACGAGCAGTACTTC.

As for this clone: A read error may account for a junction end that differs from germline. The gene calls are TRBV4-1 and TRBJ2-1; 7 bases align to TRBD1. The CDR3 extends over 16 amino acids. Germline loops: CDR1 MGHRA, CDR2 YSYEKL. As DNA, the CDR3 is TGCGCCAGCAGCCAAGCCGACAGGGCCTCCAACAATGAGCAGTTCTTC. Translated: CASSQADRASNNEQFF.

In this sample, this clone turned up once. V is TRBV6-5 and J is TRBJ2-3; tentatively, D is TRBD2 (5 bases). From germline, CDR1 is MNHEY and CDR2 SVGAGI. Trimming took off 2 bases at V and 2 bases at J, with 11 bases between the two ends. This CDR3 spans 15 amino acids. Written as DNA, the CDR3 is TGTGCCAGCAGTTACCAGCGGCCCAACACAGATACGCAGTATTTT. It specifies CASSYQRPNTDTQYF.

For this clone: One end of the junction does not line up with germline, which may come from a read error. The chain uses TRBV5-4 and TRBJ1-2, with D possibly being TRBD1 (6 bases). Per the germline V gene, CDR1 is SGHNT and CDR2 is YYREEE (reference sequence). CDR3 size: 15 residues. The CDR3 DNA sequence: TGTGCCAGCGGCTTAAAGGGGACACATCTAGTTGGCTACACCTTC. It is translated as CASGLKGTHLVGYTF.

The V call is TRBV11-1, the J call TRBJ2-3; 10 positions match TRBD1. Per the germline V gene, CDR1 is SGHAT and CDR2 is FQDESV (reference sequence). The ends lost 5 bases at V and 5 bases at J; junction bases unmatched: 4. This CDR3 comprises 14 residues. The CDR3 loop is CASSADRGGDTQYF. The CDR3 coding sequence is TGTGCCAGCAGCGCGGACAGGGGGGGAGATACGCAGTATTTT.

V is TRBV5-4 and J is TRBJ1-2; D call uncertain. This CDR3 contains 14 residues. The V gene's germline CDR1 is SGHNT and CDR2 YYREEE (reference sequence). V lost 1 base, J lost 0 bases, and 7 bases lay in between. This chain's CDR3 is CASSLKGANYGYTF. CDR3 sequence (DNA): TGTGCCAGCAGCTTGAAGGGAGCTAACTATGGCTACACCTTC.

The CDR3 nucleotides are TGTGCCAGCAGGGGGACAGGGTTCCAAGAGACCCAGTACTTC. Translation: CASRGTGFQETQYF. The V gene is TRBV27, the J gene TRBJ2-5; 9 bases match TRBD1. The germline V gene encodes CDR1 MNHEY and CDR2 SMNVEV (reference sequence). The CDR3 runs 14 residues. Trimming removed 6 bases from V and 1 base from J; junction bases left unmatched: 3.

This clone showed up just a few times. V gene TRBV27 combines with J gene TRBJ2-6, with 11 nucleotides matching TRBD1. Germline CDR1 is MNHEY and CDR2 is SMNVEV (reference sequence). The ends lost 8 bases at V and 0 bases at J; junction bases unmatched: 9. This CDR3 is 18 amino acids long. The chain's CDR3 is CASSRTGGYSSGANVLTF. The CDR3 region has the DNA TGTGCCAGCTCGAGGACAGGGGGCTATTCCTCTGGGGCCAACGTCCTGACTTTC.

This chain connects TRBV18 to TRBJ1-1; D gene unclear. Per the germline V gene, CDR1 is KGHSH and CDR2 is LQKENI. The CDR3 covers 18 residues. V dropped 3 bases and J dropped 5 bases, with 25 bases sitting between them. The CDR3 DNA sequence: TGTGCCAGCTCACCCCTGGCCTACCTAGGCCGGTTCGGGACTGAAGCTTTCTTT. Protein product: CASSPLAYLGRFGTEAFF.

This sequence joins TRBV6-6 and TRBJ2-7; 7 bases agree with TRBD1. This CDR3 spans 12 amino acids. Germline V gene sequence: CDR1 MNHNY, CDR2 SVGAGI (reference sequence). V gave up 7 bases and J gave up 4 bases; unmatched junction bases: 4. The CDR3 bases are TGTGCCAGCAAGACGACAGGGTACGAGCAGTACTTC. Translated, it gives CASKTTGYEQYF.

Worth noting for this clone: Other DNA sequences in this specimen translate into the identical CDR3. This chain uses TRBV27 with TRBJ2-7; D gene uncertain. V lost 4 bases, J lost 4 bases, and 5 bases lay in between. CDR3 size: 11 residues. CDR1 MNHEY and CDR2 SMNVEV come from the germline V gene (reference sequence). CDR3 amino acids: CASSSYYEQYF. The CDR3 DNA is TGTGCCAGCAGTTCCTATTACGAGCAGTACTTC.

V usage is TRBV11-2 and J usage is TRBJ2-7, with 7 bases aligning to TRBD1. CDR1 and CDR2 from the germline V gene are SGHAT and FQNNGV. The V gene end was trimmed by 6 bases and the J gene end by 0 bases; junction bases not matched to a gene: 2. The CDR3 is made up of 13 amino acids. The CDR3 DNA is TGTGCCAGCAGGGGACAGAGCTCCTACGAGCAGTACTTC. Its translation is CASRGQSSYEQYF.

This clone has just a few counts. The chain has TRBV5-4 and TRBJ2-7, with TRBD2 matching 12 bases. The germline V gene encodes CDR1 SGHNT and CDR2 YYREEE (reference sequence). The CDR3 runs to 17 residues. Trimming at V came to 1 base and at J to 4 bases, leaving 9 bases not matched to a gene. The CDR3 region is CASSLRLAGGPGYEQYF. DNA of the CDR3: TGTGCCAGCAGCTTGAGGCTAGCGGGGGGGCCGGGGTACGAGCAGTACTTC. Full variable domain (rest looked up from reference TRBV5-4 and TRBJ2-7): ETGVTQSPTHLIKTRGQQVTLRCSSQSGHNTVSWYQQALGQGPQFIFQYYREEENGRGNFPPRFSGLQFPNYSSELNVNALELDDSALYLCASSLRLAGGPGYEQYFGPGTRLTVT.

This clone has a handful of counts. The rearrangement links TRBV5-1 to TRBJ2-1, with TRBD2 matching 11 bases. Losses at the gene ends were 0 bases for V and 3 bases for J; bases not matched to a gene: 8. This CDR3 is built from 18 residues. Germline V CDR1 and CDR2: SGHRS, YFSETQ. CDR3 protein: CASSLALAGAEIYNEQFF. The CDR3 region has the DNA TGCGCCAGCAGCTTGGCACTAGCGGGGGCCGAAATCTACAATGAGCAGTTCTTC.

A single count supports this clone. The rearrangement links TRBV4-1 to TRBJ2-5; D possibly corresponds to TRBD1 (5 bases). The J call may be incorrect, as the DNA end agrees better with TRBJ2-7. CDR1 and CDR2 (germline): MGHRA, YSYEKL. The CDR3 runs 15 residues. The CDR3 is CASSLEAGPPYEQYF. The CDR3, as DNA: TGCGCCAGCAGTCTTGAGGCAGGGCCACCCTACGAGCAGTACTTC.

The chain has TRBV5-4 and TRBJ1-5; a possible D gene is TRBD1 (5 bases). Germline V gene sequence: CDR1 SGHNT, CDR2 YYREEE (reference sequence). CDR3 length: 15 amino acids. V lost 2 bases to trimming and J lost 3 bases, with 12 bases between them. The DNA of the CDR3 is TGTGCCAGCAGCTTTGGGGGAGGGCCCAATCAGCCCCAGCATTTT. This sequence encodes CASSFGGGPNQPQHF.

This chain uses TRBV4-1 with TRBJ1-5; TRBD1 aligns across 8 bases. CDR3 length: 14 amino acids. The J segment lost 4 bases and the V segment lost 3 bases, leaving 2 bases of the junction unmatched. Germline CDR1 reads MGHRA; CDR2 reads YSYEKL. CDR3 sequence reads: CASSQDRVNQPQHF. The CDR3 bases are TGCGCCAGCAGCCAGGACAGGGTTAATCAGCCCCAGCATTTT.